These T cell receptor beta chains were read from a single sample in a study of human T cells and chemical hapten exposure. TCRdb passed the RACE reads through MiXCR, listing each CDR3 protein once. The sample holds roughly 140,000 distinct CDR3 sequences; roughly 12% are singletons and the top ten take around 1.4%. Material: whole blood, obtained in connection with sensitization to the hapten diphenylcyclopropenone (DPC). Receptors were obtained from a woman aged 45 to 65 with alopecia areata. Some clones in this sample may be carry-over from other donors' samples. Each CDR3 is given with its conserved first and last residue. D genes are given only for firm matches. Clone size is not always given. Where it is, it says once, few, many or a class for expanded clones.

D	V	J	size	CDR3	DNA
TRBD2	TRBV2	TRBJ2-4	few	CASKDLAGGRAKNIQYF	TGTGCCAGCAAGGATCTAGCGGGAGGCCGAGCCAAAAACATTCAGTACTTC
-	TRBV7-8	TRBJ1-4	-	CASSPNRATNEKLFF	TGTGCCAGCAGCCCAAACAGAGCAACTAATGAAAAACTGTTTTTT
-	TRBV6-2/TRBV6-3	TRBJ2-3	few	CASSRDLADTQYF	TGTGCCAGCAGTCGGGACCTCGCGGATACGCAGTATTTT
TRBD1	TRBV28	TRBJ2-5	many	CASRPGGETQYF	TGTGCCAGCAGGCCAGGGGGAGAGACCCAGTACTTC
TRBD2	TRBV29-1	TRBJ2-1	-	CSLRGLAVRGSYNEQFF	TGCAGCCTGCGGGGACTAGCGGTCAGGGGTTCCTACAATGAGCAGTTCTTC
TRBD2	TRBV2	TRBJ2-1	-	CASNLAGFSNEQFF	TGTGCCAGCAACCTAGCGGGGTTTAGCAATGAGCAGTTCTTC
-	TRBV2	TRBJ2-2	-	CASSLRPALAGSGELFF	TGTGCCAGCAGCCTCCGCCCGGCGCTAGCAGGAAGCGGGGAGCTGTTTTTT
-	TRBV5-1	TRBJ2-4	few	CASSDRQRLAKNIQYF	TGCGCCAGCAGCGACCGACAGAGACTAGCCAAAAACATTCAGTACTTC
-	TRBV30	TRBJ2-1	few	CAWSVLGRGKSSNEQFF	TGTGCCTGGAGTGTACTGGGACGAGGCAAAAGTAGCAATGAGCAGTTCTTC
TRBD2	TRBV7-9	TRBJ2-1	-	CASSSGGVNFGDNEQFF	TGTGCCAGCAGCTCGGGAGGGGTCAATTTTGGGGACAATGAGCAGTTCTTC
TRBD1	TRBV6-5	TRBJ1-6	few	CASREQGAQRSPLHF	TGTGCCAGCAGGGAACAGGGGGCGCAAAGGTCACCCCTCCACTTT
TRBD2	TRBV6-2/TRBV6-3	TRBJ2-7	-	CASSRGDYIYEQYF	TGTGCCAGCAGCCGAGGGGACTACATCTACGAGCAGTACTTC
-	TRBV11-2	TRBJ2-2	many	CASTLDGTGELFF	TGTGCCAGCACTTTGGACGGCACCGGGGAGCTGTTTTTT
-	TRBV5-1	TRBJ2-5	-	CASSLDGGLSYQETQYF	TGCGCCAGCAGCTTGGACGGAGGACTCTCATACCAAGAGACCCAGTACTTC
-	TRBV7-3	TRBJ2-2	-	CASSSQGVDTGELFF	TGTGCCAGCAGCTCGCAGGGTGTGGACACCGGGGAGCTGTTTTTT
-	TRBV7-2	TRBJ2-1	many	CASSRGVGEQFF	TGTGCCAGCAGCCGCGGGGTTGGTGAGCAGTTCTTC
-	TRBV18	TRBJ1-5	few	CASSPLGTGNQPQHF	TGTGCCAGCTCACCACTGGGGACGGGAAATCAGCCCCAGCATTTT
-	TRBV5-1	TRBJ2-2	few	CASSKGHSPANTGELFF	TGCGCCAGCAGCAAAGGACACAGTCCTGCGAACACCGGGGAGCTGTTTTTT
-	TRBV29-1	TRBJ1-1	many	CSVGGRNTEAFF	TGCAGCGTTGGGGGCCGGAACACTGAAGCTTTCTTT
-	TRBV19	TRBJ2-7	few	CASRAEGNSYEQYF	TGTGCCAGTAGAGCCGAGGGAAACTCCTACGAGCAGTACTTC
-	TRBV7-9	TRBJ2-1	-	CASSLALNNEQFF	TGTGCCAGCAGCTTAGCACTTAACAATGAGCAGTTCTTC
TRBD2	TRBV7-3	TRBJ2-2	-	CASSSQMGGNTGELSF	TGTGCCAGCAGCTCCCAGATGGGGGGGAACACCGGGGAGCTGTCTTTT
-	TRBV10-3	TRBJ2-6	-	CAISDGGRGANVLTF	TGTGCCATCAGTGATGGTGGACGTGGGGCCAACGTCCTGACTTTC
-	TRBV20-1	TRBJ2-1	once	CSARDFPPGPMGNEQFF	TGCAGTGCTAGAGATTTTCCCCCGGGACCCATGGGCAATGAGCAGTTCTTC
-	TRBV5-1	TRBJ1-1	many	CASSLGSGRTEAFF	TGCGCCAGCAGCTTGGGCTCAGGGCGGACTGAAGCTTTCTTT
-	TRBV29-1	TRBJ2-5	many	CSGGLLPETQYF	TGCAGCGGGGGTCTACTACCAGAGACCCAGTACTTC
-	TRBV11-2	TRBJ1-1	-	CASSKQESTEAFF	TGTGCCAGCAGCAAACAGGAAAGCACTGAAGCTTTCTTT
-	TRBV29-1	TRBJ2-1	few	CSVGLVASYNEQFF	TGCAGCGTTGGATTAGTAGCCTCCTACAATGAGCAGTTCTTC
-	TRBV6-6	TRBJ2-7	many	CASSPRLVPDEQYF	TGTGCCAGCAGCCCAAGACTAGTTCCCGACGAGCAGTACTTC
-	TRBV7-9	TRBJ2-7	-	CASSPTRGNEQYF	TGTGCCAGCAGCCCCACTCGGGGGAACGAGCAGTACTTC
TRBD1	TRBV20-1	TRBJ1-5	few	CSAREAGGNQPQHF	TGCAGTGCTAGAGAAGCAGGGGGGAATCAGCCCCAGCATTTT